This T cell receptor (beta chain) emerged from a study of siplizumab effects on memory and regulatory T cells. Whole-study findings and limits: Memory cells that were CD4+ and unstimulated gave rise to alloreactive sequences, which siplizumab significantly reduced. In unstimulated cells, naive T cells appeared more diverse than memory T cells and seemed major alloresponse contributors. In roughly 80-95% of proliferating CD4+ or CD8+ clones, a naive or memory phenotype could not be assigned. Among mappable alloreactive CD4+ clones, the Treg-derived fraction averaged roughly 70% with siplizumab versus 25% to 30% in controls.

Clones were read by immunoSEQ multiplex PCR, and TCRdb kept only the in-frame ones, dropping some. The data hold approximately 100,000 clones, with 91% observed a single time. As regards this clone: Its antigen remains unidentified.

Sequencing was carried out using CD4+ T cells sorted from blood. The clonotype was recovered from a human donor in good health. Some clones in this sample may be carry-over from other donors' samples.

CDR3 protein: CASSGGGETGYNSPLHF. DNA for the CDR3: TGTGCCAGCAGTGGAGGAGGGGAGACAGGTTATAATTCACCCCTCCACTTT. This chain links TRBV25-1 with TRBJ1-6, with D perhaps matching TRBD1 (6 bases). The CDR3 is 17 amino acids. The germline V and J ends were trimmed by 4 bases and 4 bases, with 17 bases remaining between them. Germline V gene lookup returns CDR1 MGHDK and CDR2 SYGVNS.